The 4 T cell receptor beta chains below come from one sample, sequenced in a study of blood T cell repertoires in COVID-19. Clones were sequenced by immunoSEQ multiplex PCR, and TCRdb holds only the in-frame ones, with some missing. Of around 250,000 clones listed, 65% to 85% were seen once; the top ten hold 4.5% to 7%. The material sequenced was peripheral blood. Receptors originate from a man older than 75 with acute or convalescent COVID-19.

The rearrangement uses TRBV10-3 and TRBJ1-1; tentative D call: TRBD1 (5 bases). V was clipped by 3 bases and J by 6 bases, with 11 bases between them. Germline V gene sequence: CDR1 ENHRY, CDR2 SYGVKD. CDR3 length: 13 residues. Here the CDR3 reads CAISETGHPEAFF. The CDR3 DNA sequence: TGTGCCATCAGTGAAACAGGACATCCTGAAGCTTTCTTT.

The genes are TRBV28 and TRBJ2-5, with 8 bases that match TRBD2. Looked up from germline, CDR1 is MDHEN and CDR2 is SYDVKM. The CDR3 consists of 14 residues. V lost 7 bases, J lost 5 bases, and 9 bases stayed unmatched. The CDR3 loop reads CASTLRPGGETQYF. As DNA, the CDR3 is TGTGCCAGCACTCTACGACCGGGAGGGGAGACCCAGTACTTC.

J is TRBJ2-1 and V is TRBV11-1, with 10 bases matching TRBD1. Per the germline V gene, CDR1 is SGHAT and CDR2 is FQDESV (reference sequence). The CDR3 is 17 amino acids. The V segment lost 0 bases and the J segment 5 bases; nucleotides outside the gene matches: 7. In DNA form, the CDR3 reads TGTGCCAGCAGCTTAGCTCGAGGGGGACAGGGGAACAATGAGCAGTTCTTC. Its translation: CASSLARGGQGNNEQFF.

The chain is built from TRBV3-1 (or the pseudogene TRBV3-2) and TRBJ2-7; a possible D gene is TRBD1 (6 bases). The germline V gene encodes CDR1 LGHDT and CDR2 YNNKEL (reference sequence). The CDR3 is 14 residues long. Trimming removed 4 bases from V and 6 bases from J, with 16 bases in between. The CDR3 sequence: CASSLNFEGGEQYF. The CDR3 bases are TGTGCCAGCAGCCTAAACTTCGAAGGGGGCGAGCAGTACTTC.